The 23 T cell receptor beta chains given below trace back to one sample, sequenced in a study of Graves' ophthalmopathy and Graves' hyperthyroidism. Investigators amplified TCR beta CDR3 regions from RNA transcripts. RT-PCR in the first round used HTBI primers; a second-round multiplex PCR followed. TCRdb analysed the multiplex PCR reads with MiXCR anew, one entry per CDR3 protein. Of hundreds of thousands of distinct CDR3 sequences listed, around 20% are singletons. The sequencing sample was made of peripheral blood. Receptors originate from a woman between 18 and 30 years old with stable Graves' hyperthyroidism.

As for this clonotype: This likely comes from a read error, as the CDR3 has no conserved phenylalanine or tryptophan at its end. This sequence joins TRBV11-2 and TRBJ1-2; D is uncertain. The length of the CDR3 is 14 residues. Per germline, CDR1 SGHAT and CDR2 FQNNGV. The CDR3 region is CAGSLGRSNYGYTY. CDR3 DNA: TGTGCCGGCAGCTTAGGCAGATCTAACTATGGCTACACCTAC.

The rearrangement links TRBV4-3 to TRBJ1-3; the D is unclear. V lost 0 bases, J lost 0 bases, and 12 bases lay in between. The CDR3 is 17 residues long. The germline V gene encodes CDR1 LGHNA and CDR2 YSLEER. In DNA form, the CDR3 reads TGCGCCAGCAGCCAAGAAGGACTGACTGTCTCTGGAAACACCATATATTTT. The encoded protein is CASSQEGLTVSGNTIYF.

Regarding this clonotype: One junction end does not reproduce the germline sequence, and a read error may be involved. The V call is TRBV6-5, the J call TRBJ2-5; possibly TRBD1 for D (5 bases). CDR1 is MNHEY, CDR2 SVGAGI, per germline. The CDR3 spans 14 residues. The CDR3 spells CASSLKGKEETRYF. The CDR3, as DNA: TGTGCCAGCAGTTTGAAGGGGAAGGAAGAGACCCGGTACTTC.

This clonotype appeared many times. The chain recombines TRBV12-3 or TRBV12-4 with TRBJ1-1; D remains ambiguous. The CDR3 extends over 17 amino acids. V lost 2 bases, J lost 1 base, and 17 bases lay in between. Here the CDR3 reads CASSLPAWARGNTEAFF. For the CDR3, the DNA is TGTGCCAGCAGTTTACCGGCTTGGGCCCGAGGGAACACTGAAGCTTTCTTT.

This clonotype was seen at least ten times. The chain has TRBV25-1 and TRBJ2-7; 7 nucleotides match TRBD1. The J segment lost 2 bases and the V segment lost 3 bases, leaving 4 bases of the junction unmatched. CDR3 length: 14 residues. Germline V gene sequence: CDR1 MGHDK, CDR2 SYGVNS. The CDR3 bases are TGTGCCAGCAGTGACCCGGGACAGACCTACGAGCAGTACTTC. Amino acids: CASSDPGQTYEQYF.

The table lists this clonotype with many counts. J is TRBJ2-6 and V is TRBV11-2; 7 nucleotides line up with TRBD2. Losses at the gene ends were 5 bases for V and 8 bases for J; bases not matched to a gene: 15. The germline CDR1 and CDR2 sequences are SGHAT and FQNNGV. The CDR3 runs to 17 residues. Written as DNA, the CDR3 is TGTGCCAGCAGCCGCGGAGTAGGGGCCGGGGGGACCAACGTCCTGACTTTC. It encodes CASSRGVGAGGTNVLTF.

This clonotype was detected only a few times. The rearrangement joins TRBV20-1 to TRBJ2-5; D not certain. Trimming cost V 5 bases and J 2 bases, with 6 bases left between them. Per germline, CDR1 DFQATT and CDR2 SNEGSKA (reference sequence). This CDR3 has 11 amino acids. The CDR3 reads CSAQHQETQYF. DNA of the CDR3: TGCAGTGCTCAACATCAAGAGACCCAGTACTTC.

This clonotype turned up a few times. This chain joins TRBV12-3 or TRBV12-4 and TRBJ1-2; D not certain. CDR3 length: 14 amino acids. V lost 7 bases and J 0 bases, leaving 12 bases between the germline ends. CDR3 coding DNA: TGTGCCAGCACCGAGACGGGTCCTAACTATGGCTACACCTTC. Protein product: CASTETGPNYGYTF.

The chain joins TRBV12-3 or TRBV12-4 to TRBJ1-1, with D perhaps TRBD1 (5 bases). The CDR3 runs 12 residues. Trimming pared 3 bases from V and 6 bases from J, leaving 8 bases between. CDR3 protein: CASSLGLPEAFF. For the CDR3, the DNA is TGTGCCAGCAGTTTGGGACTACCTGAAGCTTTCTTT.

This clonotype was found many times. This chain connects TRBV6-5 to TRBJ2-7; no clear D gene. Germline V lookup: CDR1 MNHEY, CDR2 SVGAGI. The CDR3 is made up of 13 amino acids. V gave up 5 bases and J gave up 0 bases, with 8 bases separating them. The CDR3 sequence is CASSTSSSYEQYF. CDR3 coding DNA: TGTGCCAGCAGTACATCGAGCTCCTACGAGCAGTACTTC.

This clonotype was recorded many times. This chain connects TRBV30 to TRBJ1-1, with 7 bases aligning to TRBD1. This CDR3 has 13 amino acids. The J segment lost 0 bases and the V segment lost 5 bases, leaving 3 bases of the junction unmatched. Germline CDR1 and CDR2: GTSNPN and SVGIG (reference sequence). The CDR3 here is CAWDRALNTEAFF. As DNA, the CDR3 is TGTGCCTGGGACAGGGCGTTGAACACTGAAGCTTTCTTT.

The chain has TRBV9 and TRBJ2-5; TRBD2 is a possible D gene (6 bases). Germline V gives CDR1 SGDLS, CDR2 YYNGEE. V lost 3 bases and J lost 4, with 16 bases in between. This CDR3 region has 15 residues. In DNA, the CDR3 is TGTGCCAGCAGCGCCCTTATGGGGGGTGTAGAGACCCAGTACTTC. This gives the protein CASSALMGGVETQYF.

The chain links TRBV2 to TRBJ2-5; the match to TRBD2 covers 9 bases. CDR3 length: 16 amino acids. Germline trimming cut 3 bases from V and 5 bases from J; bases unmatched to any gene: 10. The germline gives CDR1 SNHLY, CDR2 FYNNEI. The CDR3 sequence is CASSDQLAGGRETQYF. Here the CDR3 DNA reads TGTGCCAGCAGTGATCAGCTCGCGGGGGGGCGGGAGACCCAGTACTTC.

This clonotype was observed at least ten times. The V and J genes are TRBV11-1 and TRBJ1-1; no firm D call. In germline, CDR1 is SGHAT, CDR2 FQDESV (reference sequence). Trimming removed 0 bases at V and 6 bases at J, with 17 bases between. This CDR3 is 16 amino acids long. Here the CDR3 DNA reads TGTGCCAGCAGCTTAGCGGGAGGTTTAGGGATCCCTGAAGCTTTCTTT. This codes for CASSLAGGLGIPEAFF.

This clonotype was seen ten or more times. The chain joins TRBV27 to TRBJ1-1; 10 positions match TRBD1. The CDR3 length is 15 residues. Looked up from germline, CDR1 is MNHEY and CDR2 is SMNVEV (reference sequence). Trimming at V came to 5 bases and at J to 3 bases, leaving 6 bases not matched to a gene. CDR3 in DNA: TGTGCCAGCAGTAGAGACAGGGGGCGGGACACTGAAGCTTTCTTT. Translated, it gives CASSRDRGRDTEAFF.

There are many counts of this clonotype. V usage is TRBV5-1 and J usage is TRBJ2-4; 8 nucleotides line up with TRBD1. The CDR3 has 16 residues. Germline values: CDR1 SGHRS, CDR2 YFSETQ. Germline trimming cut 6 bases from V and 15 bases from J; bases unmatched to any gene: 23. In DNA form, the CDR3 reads TGCGCCAGCACCCTTGAGACCCCCCGGGACAGGCCTTATTGGTACTTC. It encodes CASTLETPRDRPYWYF.

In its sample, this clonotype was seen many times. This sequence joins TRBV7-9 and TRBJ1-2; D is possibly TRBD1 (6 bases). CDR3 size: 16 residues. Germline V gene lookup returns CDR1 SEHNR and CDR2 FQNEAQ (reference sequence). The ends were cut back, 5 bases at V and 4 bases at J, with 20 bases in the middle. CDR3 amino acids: CASSQAAGGRSYGYTF. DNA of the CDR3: TGTGCCAGCAGCCAAGCGGCCGGGGGCAGATCCTATGGCTACACCTTC.

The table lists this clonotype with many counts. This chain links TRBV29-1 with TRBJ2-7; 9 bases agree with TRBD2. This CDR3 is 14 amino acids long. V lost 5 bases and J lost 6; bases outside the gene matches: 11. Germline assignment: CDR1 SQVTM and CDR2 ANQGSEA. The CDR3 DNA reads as TGCAGCGTTCGGGGACTAGCTGGGAGTAGCGAGCAGTACTTC. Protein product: CSVRGLAGSSEQYF.

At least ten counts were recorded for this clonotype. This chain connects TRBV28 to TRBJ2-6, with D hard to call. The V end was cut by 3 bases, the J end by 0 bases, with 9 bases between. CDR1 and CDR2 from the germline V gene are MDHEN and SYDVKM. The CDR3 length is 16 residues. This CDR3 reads CASSFPQISGANVLTF. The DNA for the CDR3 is TGTGCCAGCAGTTTCCCTCAGATCTCTGGGGCCAACGTCCTGACTTTC.

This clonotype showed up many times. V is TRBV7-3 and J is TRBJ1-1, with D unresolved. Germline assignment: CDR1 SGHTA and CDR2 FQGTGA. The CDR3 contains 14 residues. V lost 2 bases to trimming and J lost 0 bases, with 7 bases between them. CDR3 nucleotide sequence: TGTGCCAGCAGCTTATCTCGGATGAACACTGAAGCTTTCTTT. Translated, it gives CASSLSRMNTEAFF.

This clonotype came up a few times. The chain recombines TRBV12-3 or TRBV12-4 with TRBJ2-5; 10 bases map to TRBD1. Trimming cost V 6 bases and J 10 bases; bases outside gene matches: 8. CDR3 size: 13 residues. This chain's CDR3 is CASSSGTGEGQYF. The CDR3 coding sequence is TGTGCCAGCAGCTCTGGGACAGGGGAGGGCCAGTACTTC.

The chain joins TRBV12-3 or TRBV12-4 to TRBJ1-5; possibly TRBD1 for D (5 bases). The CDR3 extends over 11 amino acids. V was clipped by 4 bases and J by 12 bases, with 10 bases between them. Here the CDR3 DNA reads TGTGCCAGCAGTTGGCAGGGCCACCAGCATTTT. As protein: CASSWQGHQHF.

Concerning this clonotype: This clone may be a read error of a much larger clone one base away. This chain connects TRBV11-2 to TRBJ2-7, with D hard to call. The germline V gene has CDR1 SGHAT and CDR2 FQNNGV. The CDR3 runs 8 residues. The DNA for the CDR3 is TGTTCCAGCCCCCGGCAGTACTTC. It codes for CSSPRQYF.